What follows describes a single T cell receptor beta chain. TCRdb re-analysed the 5' RACE reads in MiXCR, keeping a single row per CDR3 protein. This sample has some 300,000 distinct CDR3 sequences, with roughly 9% found just once. The sample comes from a study of T cells after yellow fever vaccination. CDR1 MNHEY and CDR2 SVGAGI come from the germline V gene. The CDR3 sequence is 13 residues long. V lost 7 bases and J lost 13, with 17 bases in between. The V and J genes are TRBV6-5 and TRBJ1-6; D is perhaps TRBD1 (6 bases). This material consisted of CD4+ T cells sorted from PBMCs, taken 5 days after the yellow fever booster vaccination. This receptor was taken from a man aged 18 to 35 who received the YFV17D yellow fever vaccine. The CDR3 sequence: CASNQGPSSPLHF. In DNA form, the CDR3 reads TGTGCCAGCAACCAGGGGCCCTCGTCTCCCCTCCACTTT.